This T cell receptor (beta chain) came from a study of CD8 T cells in Susac syndrome. Germline values: CDR1 SQVTM, CDR2 ANQGSEA. This CDR3 comprises 12 residues. J was trimmed by 3 bases and V by 7 bases; bases with no gene match: 4. Random hexamers primed reverse transcription of 0.5 to 1 ug RNA. From the immunoSEQ multiplex PCR reads, TCRdb called clonotypes with MiXCR, one entry per CDR3 protein. The sample has around 150,000 distinct CDR3 sequences; approximately 95% are singletons. The sequence derives from a human donor in good health. Sequenced input: CD8+ T cells from PBMCs. The rearrangement uses TRBV29-1 and TRBJ2-7; 9 bases fit TRBD1. DNA for the CDR3: TGCAGCGGGACAGGGGACCACTACGAGCAGTACTTC. Protein sequence: CSGTGDHYEQYF.